This T cell receptor beta chain was profiled in a study of breast tumors, draining lymph nodes, adjacent tissues. Regarding the study as a whole: That most tumor T cells come from lymph nodes remained unproven. Tumors had less TCR diversity than lymph nodes, more than nontumor tissue. The data were judged consistent with most tumor T cells coming from lymph node and expanding in tumor.

The table lists this clonotype with many counts. What it recognizes is unknown. MiXCR, applied by TCRdb to the multiplex PCR reads, yields one record per CDR3 protein. The sample yields approximately 200,000 distinct CDR3 sequences, approximately 30% seen once. Per germline, CDR1 LGHDT and CDR2 YNNKEL (reference sequence). The CDR3 covers 16 residues. Trimming cost V 4 bases and J 7 bases, with 20 bases left between them. Samples came from axillary lymph nodes draining the breast cancer. The sample consisted of axillary lymph node tissue. The TCR originated in a female donor with breast cancer. Some clones in this sample may be carry-over from other donors' samples. The chain links TRBV3-1 to TRBJ2-1; D perhaps matches TRBD2 (7 bases). The CDR3 DNA sequence: TGTGCCAGCAGCCCGCCAGGAGGGGGGGCGATTAATGAGCAGTTCTTC. Protein product: CASSPPGGGAINEQFF.